Presented here are 27 T cell receptor beta chains from one specimen sequenced in a study of T cell responses to AZD1222 COVID-19 vaccine. The repertoire was sequenced with immunoSEQ multiplex PCR; TCRdb's copy has only in-frame clones and lacks some. The repertoire holds around 190,000 clones, with 85% to 95% as singletons. The sequences come from peripheral blood, collected 28 days after the second AZD1222 dose. These TCRs come from an adult who received the AZD1222 COVID-19 vaccine.

The CDR3, as DNA: TGCAGCGCCCCGGTGAGGGGGGATGTCCAGTACTTC. This gives the protein CSAPVRGDVQYF. The chain recombines TRBV29-1 with TRBJ2-5; the D gene could be TRBD1 or TRBD2 (6 bases each). The length of the CDR3 is 12 residues. The ends were cut back, 7 bases at V and 10 bases at J, with 19 bases in the middle. Per the germline V gene, CDR1 is SQVTM and CDR2 is ANQGSEA.

V usage is TRBV11-3 and J usage is TRBJ1-1; D possibly corresponds to TRBD1 (5 bases). The CDR3 runs to 13 residues. CDR1 and CDR2 from the germline V gene are SGHNT and YENEEA. Trimming stripped 1 base from V and 10 bases from J, with 13 bases between. The CDR3 reads CASSLVRGRGAFF. CDR3 in DNA: TGTGCCAGCAGCTTAGTAAGAGGGAGGGGAGCTTTCTTT.

The chain links TRBV12-2 to TRBJ2-7. TRBV12-2 counts as a pseudogene. This CDR3 is built from 13 residues. The CDR3 sequence is CASRLASVWGKDF. The CDR3 DNA follows: TGTGCAAGTCGCTTAGCGAGTGTTTGGGGGAAAGACTTC.

J is TRBJ2-7 and V is TRBV2, with TRBD1 identical over 8 bases. The germline CDR1 and CDR2 sequences are SNHLY and FYNNEI. The V gene end was trimmed by 8 bases and the J gene end by 2 bases; junction bases not matched to a gene: 17. CDR3 size: 17 residues. The CDR3 is CASGRWTGSPSAYEQYF. The CDR3 DNA is TGTGCCAGCGGGAGGTGGACAGGGAGCCCCTCTGCCTACGAGCAGTACTTC.

The chain has TRBV11-3 and TRBJ2-1; D gene unclear. Between the trimmed V and J ends, which lost 5 bases and 3 bases, there was a span of 11 bases. This CDR3 contains 14 residues. Germline assignment: CDR1 SGHNT and CDR2 YENEEA. This CDR3 is CASSPVGRYNEQFF. The CDR3 region has the DNA TGTGCCAGCAGCCCGGTAGGCCGCTACAATGAGCAGTTCTTC.

The chain recombines TRBV7-9 with TRBJ1-1; the D gene is possibly TRBD1 (5 bases). The CDR3 sequence is 15 residues long. Per the germline V gene, CDR1 is SEHNR and CDR2 is FQNEAQ (reference sequence). The V end lost 5 bases, the J end lost 3 bases, and 16 bases lay between the germline ends. CDR3 sequence reads: CASSPWGGTDTEAFF. The CDR3 bases are TGTGCCAGCAGCCCTTGGGGGGGGACTGACACTGAAGCTTTCTTT.

The chain employs TRBV5-1 and TRBJ2-7, with TRBD1 matching 7 bases. This CDR3 contains 14 residues. Germline CDR1 and CDR2: SGHRS and YFSETQ. Trimming removed 3 bases from V and 3 bases from J; junction bases left unmatched: 6. CDR3 nucleotide sequence: TGCGCCAGCAGCTCTCGACAGGGTAACTACGAGCAGTACTTC. Protein product: CASSSRQGNYEQYF.

This sequence joins TRBV11-3 and TRBJ1-1, with unresolved D. Trimming took off 2 bases at V and 1 base at J, with 5 bases between the two ends. This CDR3 has 13 residues. Germline assignment: CDR1 SGHNT and CDR2 YENEEA. The CDR3 nucleotides read TGTGCCAGCAGCTTAAGGCCGAACACTGAAGCTTTCTTT. Its protein product is CASSLRPNTEAFF.

The chain is built from TRBV12-3 or TRBV12-4 and TRBJ2-7; a possible D gene is TRBD1 (5 bases). The CDR3 length is 12 residues. The ends were cut back, 5 bases at V and 4 bases at J, with 9 bases in the middle. CDR3 amino acids: CASSPRQYEQYF. In DNA, the CDR3 is TGTGCCAGCAGTCCAAGACAGTACGAGCAGTACTTC.

The chain recombines TRBV5-6 with TRBJ2-7; D might be TRBD2 (6 bases). CDR3 length: 16 residues. The germline gives CDR1 SGHDT, CDR2 YYEEEE. Trimming cost V 4 bases and J 6 bases, with 23 bases left between them. The CDR3 loop is CASSPSGRYLGSEQYF. The CDR3 DNA reads as TGTGCCAGCAGCCCATCAGGGAGGTATCTCGGATCCGAGCAGTACTTC.

Here the CDR3 DNA reads TGTGCCATCAGTGGGGGCAATCAGCCCCAGCATTTT. As protein: CAISGGNQPQHF. The V and J genes are TRBV10-3 and TRBJ1-5, with no clear D. Germline CDR1 reads ENHRY; CDR2 reads SYGVKD. V dropped 4 bases and J dropped 2 bases, with 3 bases sitting between them. CDR3 size: 12 residues.

The chain couples TRBV7-6 to TRBJ1-1, with 8 nucleotides matching TRBD1. Germline V CDR1 and CDR2: SGHVS, FNYEAQ. CDR3 length: 13 amino acids. V lost 5 bases and J lost 6; bases outside the gene matches: 5. The CDR3 nucleotides read TGTGCCAGCAGCCCCGGGACAGGTGCTGAAGCTTTCTTT. This sequence encodes CASSPGTGAEAFF.

The V call is TRBV3-1 (or the pseudogene TRBV3-2), the J call TRBJ1-1; 8 bases line up with TRBD1. This CDR3 has 14 residues. From germline, CDR1 is LGHDT and CDR2 YNNKEL (reference sequence). Trimming at V came to 1 base and at J to 8 bases, leaving 6 bases not matched to a gene. CDR3 region: CASSQVLPGGEAFF. CDR3 DNA: TGTGCCAGCAGCCAAGTTTTACCAGGGGGCGAAGCTTTCTTT.

The rearrangement uses TRBV30 and TRBJ2-5; 12 nucleotides match TRBD2. J lost 3 bases, V lost 0 bases, and 8 bases had no gene match. This CDR3 region has 17 residues. Germline-derived CDR1 and CDR2 are GTSNPN and SVGIG (reference sequence). The CDR3 protein is CAWSVPLAGGPEETQYF. Here the CDR3 DNA reads TGTGCCTGGAGTGTACCCCTAGCGGGAGGGCCCGAAGAGACCCAGTACTTC.

This sequence joins TRBV6-4 and TRBJ2-3, with TRBD2 identical over 9 bases. From germline, CDR1 is MRHNA and CDR2 SNTAGT. Trimming removed 0 bases from V and 6 bases from J; junction bases left unmatched: 7. This CDR3 is 16 amino acids long. CDR3 residues: CASSDSRGGGSDTQYF. CDR3 DNA: TGTGCCAGCAGTGACTCGCGGGGGGGAGGATCTGATACGCAGTATTTT.

The J gene is TRBJ2-2, the V gene TRBV7-2; 7 nucleotides line up with TRBD2. From germline, CDR1 is SGHTA and CDR2 FQGNSA. V was pared by 1 base and J by 7 bases, with 6 bases of the junction left unmatched. CDR3 length: 15 residues. Written as DNA, the CDR3 is TGTGCCAGCAGCTTAGTGGGCACTAGCGTCGGGGAGCTGTTTTTT. Translated: CASSLVGTSVGELFF.

The genes are TRBV3-1 (or the pseudogene TRBV3-2) and TRBJ2-3; D not certain. The germline gives CDR1 LGHDT, CDR2 YNNKEL (reference sequence). Trimming took off 2 bases at V and 1 base at J, with 10 bases between the two ends. CDR3 length equals 15 residues. DNA of the CDR3: TGTGCCAGCAGCCAATCCTTTTTTGGCACAGATACGCAGTATTTT. It yields the protein CASSQSFFGTDTQYF.

The chain carries TRBV19 and TRBJ1-2, with TRBD1 identical over 9 bases. The CDR3 is 13 residues long. CDR1 and CDR2 from the germline V gene are LNHDA and SQIVND (reference sequence). J was trimmed by 8 bases and V by 5 bases; bases with no gene match: 6. CDR3 region: CASSPGDRVGYTF. DNA of the CDR3: TGTGCCAGTAGTCCAGGGGACAGGGTCGGCTACACCTTC.

This rearrangement joins TRBV19 to TRBJ2-1, with a weak D call TRBD2 (6 bases). Germline V gives CDR1 LNHDA, CDR2 SQIVND (reference sequence). The CDR3 length is 17 residues. V lost 3 bases and J 4 bases, leaving 19 bases between the germline ends. In DNA, the CDR3 is TGTGCCAGTAGTATGACCTCGGACGCGGGACCATACAATGAGCAGTTCTTC. Protein sequence: CASSMTSDAGPYNEQFF.

The V and J genes are TRBV28 and TRBJ2-7; the D is unclear. With 5 bases removed from V and 1 base from J, the gap between germline ends came to 15 bases. The CDR3 loop spans 15 amino acids. Germline-derived CDR1 and CDR2 are MDHEN and SYDVKM. CDR3 bases: TGTGCCAGCAGTAAAGGTGACGGTGGGTCCTACGAGCAGTACTTC. Protein product: CASSKGDGGSYEQYF.

The V and J genes are TRBV16 and TRBJ1-1; D gene unclear. V lost 4 bases and J 0 bases, leaving 6 bases between the germline ends. The CDR3 runs to 13 residues. Germline V gene sequence: CDR1 KGHSY, CDR2 FQNENV. CDR3 loop: CASSLGMNTEAFF. The CDR3 DNA is TGTGCCAGCAGCCTGGGCATGAACACTGAAGCTTTCTTT.

J is TRBJ2-3 and V is TRBV6-5, with 8 bases that match TRBD2. Germline V gene lookup returns CDR1 MNHEY and CDR2 SVGAGI. The V gene end was trimmed by 8 bases and the J gene end by 6 bases; junction bases not matched to a gene: 10. There are 14 residues in the CDR3. CDR3 amino acids: CASEGGGIGDTQYF. The DNA for the CDR3 is TGTGCCAGCGAAGGCGGGGGGATCGGGGATACGCAGTATTTT.

The V and J genes are TRBV9 and TRBJ1-3; no definite D call. Trimming took off 0 bases at V and 0 bases at J, with 10 bases between the two ends. Looked up from germline, CDR1 is SGDLS and CDR2 is YYNGEE. The CDR3 length is 16 residues. The CDR3 protein is CASSVGGTVSGNTIYF. The CDR3 bases are TGTGCCAGCAGCGTAGGCGGCACCGTCTCTGGAAACACCATATATTTT.

The V call is TRBV14, the J call TRBJ1-2, with D possibly being TRBD1 (6 bases). Trimming removed 3 bases at V and 8 bases at J, with 13 bases between. The CDR3 is 13 residues long. Germline V lookup: CDR1 SGHDN, CDR2 FVKESK. In DNA, the CDR3 is TGTGCCAGCAGCCAGGACAGCATAGGAGGCTACACCTTC. This encodes CASSQDSIGGYTF.

V gene TRBV9 combines with J gene TRBJ1-1; no reliable D call. Trimming cost V 0 bases and J 7 bases, with 13 bases left between them. CDR1 SGDLS and CDR2 YYNGEE come from the germline V gene. The CDR3 length is 14 residues. CDR3 in DNA: TGTGCCAGCAGCGTAGAAACAACACCTATTGAAGCTTTCTTT. This gives the protein CASSVETTPIEAFF. Looking up the rest from reference TRBV9 and TRBJ1-1 gives the full variable domain: DSGVTQTPKHLITATGQRVTLRCSPRSGDLSVYWYQQSLDQGLQFLIQYYNGEERAKGNILERFSAQQFPDLHSELNLSSLELGDSALYFCASSVETTPIEAFFGQGTRLTVV.

The chain combines TRBV9 with TRBJ1-3; weak D call: TRBD1 (6 bases). CDR1 and CDR2 (germline): SGDLS, YYNGEE. V lost 0 bases and J lost 1, with 8 bases in between. The CDR3 spans 15 residues. Written as DNA, the CDR3 is TGTGCCAGCAGCGTAGGAGGGGGTTCTGGAAACACCATATATTTT. Protein product: CASSVGGGSGNTIYF.

This chain links TRBV6-5 with TRBJ2-7; 8 bases align to TRBD2. J lost 7 bases, V lost 6 bases, and 11 bases had no gene match. CDR1 and CDR2 (germline): MNHEY, SVGAGI. The CDR3 length is 14 residues. The CDR3 loop reads CASRGSAGVSEQYF. CDR3 coding DNA: TGTGCCAGCAGAGGATCAGCGGGAGTGAGTGAGCAGTACTTC.